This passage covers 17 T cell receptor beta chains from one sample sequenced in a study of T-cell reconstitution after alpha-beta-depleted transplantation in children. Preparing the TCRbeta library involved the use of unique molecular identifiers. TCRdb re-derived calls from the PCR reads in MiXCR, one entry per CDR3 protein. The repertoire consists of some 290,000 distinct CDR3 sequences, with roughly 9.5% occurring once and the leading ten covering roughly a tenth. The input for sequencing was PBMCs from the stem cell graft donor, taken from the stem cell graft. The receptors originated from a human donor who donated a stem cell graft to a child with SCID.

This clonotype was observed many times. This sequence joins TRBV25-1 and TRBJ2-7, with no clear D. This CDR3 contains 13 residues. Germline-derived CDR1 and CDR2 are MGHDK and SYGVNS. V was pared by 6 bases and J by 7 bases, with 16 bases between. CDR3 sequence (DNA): TGTGCCAGCAGGGGCGATTCGGTTGTTGAGCAGTACTTC. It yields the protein CASRGDSVVEQYF.

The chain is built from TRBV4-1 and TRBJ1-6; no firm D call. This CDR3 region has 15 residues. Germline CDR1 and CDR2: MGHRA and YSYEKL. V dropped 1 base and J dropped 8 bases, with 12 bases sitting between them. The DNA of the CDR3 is TGCGCCAGCAGCCAAGTATTGGACGGCTATTCACCCCTCCACTTT. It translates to CASSQVLDGYSPLHF.

The CDR3 sequence is CASSLAGFNQPQHF. CDR3 nucleotides: TGTGCCAGCAGTTTAGCGGGGTTCAATCAGCCCCAGCATTTT. The V and J genes are TRBV12-3 or TRBV12-4 and TRBJ1-5, with D unclear. With 0 bases removed from V and 3 bases from J, the gap between germline ends came to 6 bases. This CDR3 is 14 amino acids long.

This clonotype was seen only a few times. CDR3 sequence reads: CAISAPRTGNPPDTQYF. The DNA of the CDR3 is TGTGCCATCAGTGCCCCGAGGACAGGGAATCCACCAGATACGCAGTATTTT. The chain links TRBV10-3 to TRBJ2-3; 8 bases line up with TRBD1. The trim removed 4 bases at V and 4 bases at J, leaving 13 bases unmatched. CDR1 and CDR2 from the germline V gene are ENHRY and SYGVKD. This CDR3 contains 17 residues.

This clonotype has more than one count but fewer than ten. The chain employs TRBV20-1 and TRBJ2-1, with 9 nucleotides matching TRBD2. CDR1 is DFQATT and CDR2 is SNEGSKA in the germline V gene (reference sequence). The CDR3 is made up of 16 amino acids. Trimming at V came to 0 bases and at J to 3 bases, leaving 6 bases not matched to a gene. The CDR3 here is CSARDQRGAVYNEQFF. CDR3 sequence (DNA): TGCAGTGCTAGAGATCAGCGGGGGGCCGTCTACAATGAGCAGTTCTTC.

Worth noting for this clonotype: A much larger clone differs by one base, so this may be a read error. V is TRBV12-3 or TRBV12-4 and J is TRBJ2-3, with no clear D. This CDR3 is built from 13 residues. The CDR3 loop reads CPSIVSGADTQYF. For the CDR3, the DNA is TGTCCCAGCATTGTATCAGGTGCAGATACGCAGTATTTT.

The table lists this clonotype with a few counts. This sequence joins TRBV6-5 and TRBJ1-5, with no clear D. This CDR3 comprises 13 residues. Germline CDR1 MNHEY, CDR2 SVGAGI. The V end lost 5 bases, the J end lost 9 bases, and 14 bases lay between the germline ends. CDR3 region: CASSPSARLPQHF. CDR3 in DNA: TGTGCCAGCAGTCCCTCGGCCCGCCTGCCCCAGCATTTT.

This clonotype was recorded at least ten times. CDR3 amino acids: CSARDTRQGQYEQYF. CDR3 in DNA: TGCAGTGCTAGAGATACTAGGCAGGGGCAATACGAGCAGTACTTC. The chain combines TRBV20-1 with TRBJ2-7, with D perhaps TRBD1 (6 bases). Trimming removed 0 bases from V and 4 bases from J, with 16 bases in between. Germline V gene sequence: CDR1 DFQATT, CDR2 SNEGSKA (reference sequence). The length of the CDR3 is 15 residues.

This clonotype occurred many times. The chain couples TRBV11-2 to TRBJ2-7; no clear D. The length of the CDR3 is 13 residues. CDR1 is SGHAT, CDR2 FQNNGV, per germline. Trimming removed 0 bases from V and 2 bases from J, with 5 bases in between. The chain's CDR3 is CASSLDGTYEQYF. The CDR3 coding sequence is TGTGCCAGCAGCTTAGACGGAACCTACGAGCAGTACTTC.

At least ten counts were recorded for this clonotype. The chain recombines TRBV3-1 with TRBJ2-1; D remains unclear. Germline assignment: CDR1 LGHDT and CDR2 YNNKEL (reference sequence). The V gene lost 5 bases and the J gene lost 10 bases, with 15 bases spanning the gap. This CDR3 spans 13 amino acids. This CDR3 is CASSDRISWEQFF. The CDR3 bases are TGTGCCAGCAGCGACCGTATTTCCTGGGAGCAGTTCTTC.

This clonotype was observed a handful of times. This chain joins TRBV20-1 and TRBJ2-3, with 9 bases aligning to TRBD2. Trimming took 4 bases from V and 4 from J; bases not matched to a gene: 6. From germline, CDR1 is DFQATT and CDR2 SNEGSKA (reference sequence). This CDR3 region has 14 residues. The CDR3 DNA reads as TGCAGTGCTACAAGCGGGGGGAACTCAGATACGCAGTATTTT. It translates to CSATSGGNSDTQYF.

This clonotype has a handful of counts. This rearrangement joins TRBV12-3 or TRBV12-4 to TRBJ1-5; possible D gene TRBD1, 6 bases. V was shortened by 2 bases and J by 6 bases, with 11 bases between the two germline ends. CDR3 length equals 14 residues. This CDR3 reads CASSLRQVGQPQHF. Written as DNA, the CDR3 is TGTGCCAGCAGTTTACGACAGGTGGGTCAGCCCCAGCATTTT.

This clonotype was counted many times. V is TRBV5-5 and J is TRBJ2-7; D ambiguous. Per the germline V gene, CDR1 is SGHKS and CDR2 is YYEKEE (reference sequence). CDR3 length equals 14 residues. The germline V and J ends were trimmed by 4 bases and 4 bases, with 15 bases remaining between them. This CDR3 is CASSPVTFGYEQYF. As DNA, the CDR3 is TGTGCCAGCAGCCCGGTGACGTTTGGGTACGAGCAGTACTTC.

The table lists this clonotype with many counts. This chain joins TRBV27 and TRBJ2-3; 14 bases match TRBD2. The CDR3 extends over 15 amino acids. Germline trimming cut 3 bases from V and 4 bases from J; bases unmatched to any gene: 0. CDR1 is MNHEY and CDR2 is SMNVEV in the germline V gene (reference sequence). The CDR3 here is CASSLTSGGADTQYF. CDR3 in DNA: TGTGCCAGCAGTTTGACTAGCGGGGGGGCAGATACGCAGTATTTT.

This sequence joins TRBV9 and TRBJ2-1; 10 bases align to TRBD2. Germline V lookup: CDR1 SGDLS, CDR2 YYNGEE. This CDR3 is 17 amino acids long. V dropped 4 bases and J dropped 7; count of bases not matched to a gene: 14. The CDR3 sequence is CASSPAVKSGGANEQFF. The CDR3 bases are TGTGCCAGCAGCCCGGCCGTGAAAAGCGGGGGGGCAAATGAGCAGTTCTTC.

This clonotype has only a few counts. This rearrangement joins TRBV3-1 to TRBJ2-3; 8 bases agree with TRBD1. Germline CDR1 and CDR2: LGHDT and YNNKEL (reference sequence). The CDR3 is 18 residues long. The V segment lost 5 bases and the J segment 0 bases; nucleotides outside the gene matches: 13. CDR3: CASSGLTGGFASTDTQYF. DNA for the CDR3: TGTGCCAGCAGCGGTTTAACAGGGGGTTTCGCTAGCACAGATACGCAGTATTTT.

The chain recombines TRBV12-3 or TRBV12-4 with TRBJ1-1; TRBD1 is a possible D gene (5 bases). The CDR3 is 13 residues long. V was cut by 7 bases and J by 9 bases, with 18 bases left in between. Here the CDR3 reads CASNYGPGTQAFF. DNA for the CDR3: TGTGCCAGCAATTACGGCCCTGGGACGCAAGCTTTCTTT.